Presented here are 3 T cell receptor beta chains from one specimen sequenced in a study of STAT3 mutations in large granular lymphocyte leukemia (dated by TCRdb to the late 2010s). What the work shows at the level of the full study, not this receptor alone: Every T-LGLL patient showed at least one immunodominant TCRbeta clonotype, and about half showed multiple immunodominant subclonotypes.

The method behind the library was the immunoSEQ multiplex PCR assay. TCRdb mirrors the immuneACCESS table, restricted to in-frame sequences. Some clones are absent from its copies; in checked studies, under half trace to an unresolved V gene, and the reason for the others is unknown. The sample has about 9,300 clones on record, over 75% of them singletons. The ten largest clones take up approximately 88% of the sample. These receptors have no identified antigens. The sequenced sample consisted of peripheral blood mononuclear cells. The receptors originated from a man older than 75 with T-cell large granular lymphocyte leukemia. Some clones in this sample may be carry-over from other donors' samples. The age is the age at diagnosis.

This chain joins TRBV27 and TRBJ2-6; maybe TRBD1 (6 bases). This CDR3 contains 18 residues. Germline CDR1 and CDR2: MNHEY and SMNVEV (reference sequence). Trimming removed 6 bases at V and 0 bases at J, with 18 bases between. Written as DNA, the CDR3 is TGTGCCAGCAGGAACCCCCCGGGACACCCCTCTGGGGCCAACGTCCTGACTTTC. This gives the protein CASRNPPGHPSGANVLTF.

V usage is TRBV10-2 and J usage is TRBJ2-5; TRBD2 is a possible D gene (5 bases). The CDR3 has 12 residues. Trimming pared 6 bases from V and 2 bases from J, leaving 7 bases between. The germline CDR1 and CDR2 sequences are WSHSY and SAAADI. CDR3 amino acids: CASRGSQETQYF. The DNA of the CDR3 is TGCGCCAGCAGGGGGAGTCAAGAGACCCAGTACTTC.

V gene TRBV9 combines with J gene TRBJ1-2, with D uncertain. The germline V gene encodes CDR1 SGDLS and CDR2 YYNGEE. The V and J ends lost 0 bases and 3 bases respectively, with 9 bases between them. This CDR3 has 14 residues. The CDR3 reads CASSVASGDYGYTF. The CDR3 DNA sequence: TGTGCCAGCAGCGTAGCTTCCGGGGACTATGGCTACACCTTC.